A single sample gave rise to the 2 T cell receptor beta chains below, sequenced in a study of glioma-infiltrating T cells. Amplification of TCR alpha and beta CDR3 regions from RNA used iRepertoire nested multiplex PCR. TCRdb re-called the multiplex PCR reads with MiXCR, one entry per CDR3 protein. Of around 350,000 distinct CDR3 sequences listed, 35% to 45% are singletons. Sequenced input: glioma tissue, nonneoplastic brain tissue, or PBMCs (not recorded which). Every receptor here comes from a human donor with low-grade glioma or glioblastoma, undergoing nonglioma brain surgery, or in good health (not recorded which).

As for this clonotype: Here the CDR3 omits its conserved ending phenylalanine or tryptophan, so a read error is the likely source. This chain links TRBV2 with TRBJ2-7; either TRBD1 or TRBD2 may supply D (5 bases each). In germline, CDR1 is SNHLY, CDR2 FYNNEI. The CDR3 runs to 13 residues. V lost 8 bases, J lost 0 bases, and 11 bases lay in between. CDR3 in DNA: TGTGCCAGCCGGGACGGCTTCTCCTACGAGCAGTACTAC. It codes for CASRDGFSYEQYY.

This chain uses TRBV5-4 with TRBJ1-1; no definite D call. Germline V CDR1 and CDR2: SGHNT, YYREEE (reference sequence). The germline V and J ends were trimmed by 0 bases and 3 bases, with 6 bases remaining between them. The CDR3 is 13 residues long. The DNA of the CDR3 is TGTGCCAGCAGCTTGGATGGTTACACTGAAGCTTTCTTT. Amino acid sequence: CASSLDGYTEAFF.